This is a list of T cell receptor beta chains from one sample in a study of CD8+ T cells in alopecia areata. Sequenced by immunoSEQ multiplex PCR; TCRdb stores in-frame clones only, minus some. The repertoire holds about 200,000 clones, about 56% seen once, with over 4% in the top ten. Specimen: CD8+ T cells sorted from blood. The source is a human donor in good health. CDR3s include the opening cysteine and the closing phenylalanine or tryptophan. A D gene is named only where the DNA matches it firmly. Part of the rows lack a size; the others show once, few, many or a class for expanded clones.

J gene: TRBJ2-5; clone size: once; D gene: TRBD1; V gene: TRBV6-5; CDR3 DNA: TGTGCCAGCGGGACAGGGGAAGAGACCCAGTACTTC; CDR3 protein: CASGTGEETQYF
J gene: TRBJ1-4; clone size: few; D gene: TRBD1; V gene: TRBV7-2; CDR3 DNA: TGTGCCAGCAGCCCCCATGGGACAGGGGGCTATGAAAAACTGTTTTTT; CDR3 protein: CASSPHGTGGYEKLFF
J gene: TRBJ1-6; clone size: -; D gene: TRBD1; V gene: TRBV6-5; CDR3 DNA: TGTGCCAGTACCACATCAACAGGGGTTTCACCCCTCCACTTT; CDR3 protein: CASTTSTGVSPLHF
J gene: TRBJ1-1; clone size: -; D gene: -; V gene: TRBV5-1; CDR3 DNA: TGCGCCAGCAGCCAGGGAACTTTGAACACTGAAGCTTTCTTT; CDR3 protein: CASSQGTLNTEAFF
J gene: TRBJ2-3; clone size: -; D gene: TRBD1; V gene: TRBV6-5; CDR3 DNA: TGTGCCAGCAGTTCAGGGGACAGGGGATCCACAGATACGCAGTATTTT; CDR3 protein: CASSSGDRGSTDTQYF
J gene: TRBJ2-4; clone size: once; D gene: TRBD1; V gene: TRBV9; CDR3 DNA: TGTGCCAGCAGCGTAGAGGGACAGGGAAACATTCAGTACTTC; CDR3 protein: CASSVEGQGNIQYF
J gene: TRBJ2-5; clone size: few; D gene: -; V gene: TRBV19; CDR3 DNA: TGTGCCAGTAGTATCCCAGCCCTAGAGACCCAGTACTTC; CDR3 protein: CASSIPALETQYF
J gene: TRBJ1-6; clone size: -; D gene: -; V gene: TRBV6-6; CDR3 DNA: TGTGCCAGCAGTTACGGGGGACTATCACCCCTCCACTTT; CDR3 protein: CASSYGGLSPLHF
J gene: TRBJ2-3; clone size: -; D gene: -; V gene: TRBV6-6; CDR3 DNA: TGTGCCAGCAGTTACCCGAGGACCGGCACAGATACGCAGTATTTT; CDR3 protein: CASSYPRTGTDTQYF
J gene: TRBJ2-5; clone size: -; D gene: -; V gene: TRBV7-9; CDR3 DNA: TGTGCCAGCAGCTTAAAGGATACCGGCGTTGAAGAGACCCAGTACTTC; CDR3 protein: CASSLKDTGVEETQYF
J gene: TRBJ2-5; clone size: -; D gene: TRBD2; V gene: TRBV13; CDR3 DNA: TGTGCCAGCTTATATAGCGGGGGGCCTCCGGGGACCCAGTACTTC; CDR3 protein: CASLYSGGPPGTQYF
J gene: TRBJ1-1; clone size: -; D gene: -; V gene: TRBV5-1; CDR3 DNA: TGCGCCAGCAACGACCCGGAGGGTACTGAAGCTTTCTTT; CDR3 protein: CASNDPEGTEAFF
J gene: TRBJ2-5; clone size: -; D gene: TRBD1; V gene: TRBV7-9; CDR3 DNA: TGTGCCAGCAGCTCTAACAGGGGGCGGGAGACCCAGTACTTC; CDR3 protein: CASSSNRGRETQYF
J gene: TRBJ2-2; clone size: -; D gene: -; V gene: TRBV7-9; CDR3 DNA: TGTGCCAGCAGCTTACCTTCGACGGAGGCCGGGGAGCTGTTTTTT; CDR3 protein: CASSLPSTEAGELFF
J gene: TRBJ1-2; clone size: -; D gene: -; V gene: TRBV29-1; CDR3 DNA: TGCAGCGTTGACAGGGATGGAGGTGGCTACACCTTC; CDR3 protein: CSVDRDGGGYTF
J gene: TRBJ1-2; clone size: -; D gene: -; V gene: TRBV23-1; CDR3 DNA: TGCGCCAGCAGGGGTAGGCTCGACTATGGCTACACCTTC; CDR3 protein: CASRGRLDYGYTF
J gene: TRBJ2-1; clone size: -; D gene: -; V gene: TRBV19; CDR3 DNA: TGTGCCAGTAGTATAGCTGTCAATGAGCAGTTCTTC; CDR3 protein: CASSIAVNEQFF
J gene: TRBJ2-7; clone size: -; D gene: TRBD1; V gene: TRBV9; CDR3 DNA: TGTGCCAGCTCTGAGGGGGCGAGGCCCTCCTACGAGCAGTACTTC; CDR3 protein: CASSEGARPSYEQYF
J gene: TRBJ2-2; clone size: -; D gene: -; V gene: TRBV15; CDR3 DNA: TGTGCCACCAGCAGCGGGGCCTACACCGGGGAGCTGTTTTTT; CDR3 protein: CATSSGAYTGELFF
J gene: TRBJ2-2; clone size: -; D gene: -; V gene: TRBV4-1; CDR3 DNA: TGCGCCAGCAGCCAAGTTGAGGGGACGGTCGGGGAGCTGTTTTTT; CDR3 protein: CASSQVEGTVGELFF
J gene: TRBJ2-1; clone size: few; D gene: TRBD1; V gene: TRBV11-3; CDR3 DNA: TGTGCCAGCAGCTGGCAGGGGGCGCGGAATGAGCAGTTCTTC; CDR3 protein: CASSWQGARNEQFF
J gene: TRBJ1-4; clone size: few; D gene: TRBD1; V gene: TRBV29-1; CDR3 DNA: TGCAGCGTTGCCTTGGGTCAGGGGGACTCAACAACTAATGAAAAACTGTTTTTT; CDR3 protein: CSVALGQGDSTTNEKLFF
J gene: TRBJ2-7; clone size: once; D gene: -; V gene: TRBV27; CDR3 DNA: TGTGCCAGCAGACCAACAACAGGCCCGTCGTGGTACGAGCAGTACTTC; CDR3 protein: CASRPTTGPSWYEQYF
J gene: TRBJ2-7; clone size: few; D gene: -; V gene: TRBV19; CDR3 DNA: TGTGCCAGTCGCGAGGGGACGGAACCTTACGAGCAGTACTTC; CDR3 protein: CASREGTEPYEQYF
J gene: TRBJ2-7; clone size: -; D gene: TRBD1; V gene: TRBV7-2; CDR3 DNA: TGTGCCAGCAGCTGGACAGGGGCGACCGAGCAGTACTTC; CDR3 protein: CASSWTGATEQYF
J gene: TRBJ1-2; clone size: once; D gene: -; V gene: TRBV7-8; CDR3 DNA: TGTGCCAGCAGTGAATCGTGGGTCTCTGGGGACTATGGCTACACCTTC; CDR3 protein: CASSESWVSGDYGYTF
J gene: TRBJ2-2; clone size: -; D gene: TRBD1; V gene: TRBV29-1; CDR3 DNA: TGCAGCGTGGCCCCCGGGACAGGGGTAACCGGGGAGCTGTTTTTT; CDR3 protein: CSVAPGTGVTGELFF
J gene: TRBJ2-7; clone size: -; D gene: -; V gene: TRBV29-1; CDR3 DNA: TGCAGCGTTGGTAAACCGAGGACAGATAGAACTTCCTACGAGCAGTACTTC; CDR3 protein: CSVGKPRTDRTSYEQYF
J gene: TRBJ2-1; clone size: -; D gene: -; V gene: TRBV15; CDR3 DNA: TGTGCCACCAGCAGAGATGTCACGGTGGACAATGAGCAGTTCTTC; CDR3 protein: CATSRDVTVDNEQFF
J gene: TRBJ2-7; clone size: -; D gene: -; V gene: TRBV2; CDR3 DNA: TGTGCCAGTGGTGGGAGCTCCTACGAGCAGTACTTC; CDR3 protein: CASGGSSYEQYF
J gene: TRBJ1-2; clone size: -; D gene: TRBD1; V gene: TRBV11-2; CDR3 DNA: TGTGCCAGCAGCGAGGCCCCGGGACAGATCTATGGCTACACCTTC; CDR3 protein: CASSEAPGQIYGYTF
J gene: TRBJ2-7; clone size: -; D gene: -; V gene: TRBV2; CDR3 DNA: TGTGCCAGCATCGGGACGCCCTACGAGCAGTACTTC; CDR3 protein: CASIGTPYEQYF
J gene: TRBJ1-2; clone size: -; D gene: -; V gene: TRBV2; CDR3 DNA: TGTGCCAGCAGGGGCACAGAGGTCCGTTTTGGCTACACCTTC; CDR3 protein: CASRGTEVRFGYTF
J gene: TRBJ2-3; clone size: -; D gene: -; V gene: TRBV11-2; CDR3 DNA: TGTGCCAGCAGCTTAGATCGGTTTGGGATTGCAGATACGCAGTATTTT; CDR3 protein: CASSLDRFGIADTQYF
J gene: TRBJ2-5; clone size: few; D gene: TRBD1; V gene: TRBV29-1; CDR3 DNA: TGCAGCGGTGAGGGACAGGGAAGGGAGACCCAGTACTTC; CDR3 protein: CSGEGQGRETQYF
J gene: TRBJ2-3; clone size: few; D gene: -; V gene: TRBV10-1; CDR3 DNA: TGCGCCAGCAGTGAGTTCGGACAGCTAAGCACAGATACGCAGTATTTT; CDR3 protein: CASSEFGQLSTDTQYF
J gene: TRBJ1-2; clone size: -; D gene: -; V gene: TRBV27; CDR3 DNA: TGTGCCAGCAGTCCCCGGGGGAGCTATGGCTACACCTTC; CDR3 protein: CASSPRGSYGYTF
J gene: TRBJ1-5; clone size: few; D gene: -; V gene: TRBV2; CDR3 DNA: TGTGCCAGCAGTGAAGCGGGATTCGGGGGGCAACAGCCCCAGCATTTT; CDR3 protein: CASSEAGFGGQQPQHF
J gene: TRBJ2-1; clone size: -; D gene: -; V gene: TRBV13; CDR3 DNA: TGTGCCAGCAGCTTAGGGTTCGGGGACAATGAGCAGTTCTTC; CDR3 protein: CASSLGFGDNEQFF
J gene: TRBJ1-1; clone size: -; D gene: -; V gene: TRBV23-1; CDR3 DNA: TGCGCCAGCAGTCAAACGGCCGGGGGGCAAAGCACTGAAGCTTTCTTT; CDR3 protein: CASSQTAGGQSTEAFF
J gene: TRBJ2-3; clone size: -; D gene: -; V gene: TRBV6-5; CDR3 DNA: TGTGCCAGCAGTGGAAACAGGGCAGATACGCAGTATTTT; CDR3 protein: CASSGNRADTQYF
J gene: TRBJ2-3; clone size: once; D gene: TRBD1; V gene: TRBV30; CDR3 DNA: TGTGCCTGGACCTCGACAGGGCCCACAGATACGCAGTATTTT; CDR3 protein: CAWTSTGPTDTQYF
J gene: TRBJ2-1; clone size: -; D gene: TRBD2; V gene: TRBV29-1; CDR3 DNA: TGCAGCGTTGACGAAAGGGCGGGGGGGCCCCATGAGCAGTTCTTC; CDR3 protein: CSVDERAGGPHEQFF
J gene: TRBJ1-4; clone size: -; D gene: -; V gene: TRBV5-1; CDR3 DNA: TGCGCCAGCAGCTTGGGCGGAACTAATGAAAAACTGTTTTTT; CDR3 protein: CASSLGGTNEKLFF
J gene: TRBJ2-3; clone size: -; D gene: -; V gene: TRBV10-3; CDR3 DNA: TGTGCCATCAGTGGGGGGGATGTGGACAAGGACACAGATACGCAGTATTTT; CDR3 protein: CAISGGDVDKDTDTQYF
J gene: TRBJ2-4; clone size: -; D gene: -; V gene: TRBV27; CDR3 DNA: TGTGCCAGCAGTTTGGGGACATCAGGAAACATTCAGTACTTC; CDR3 protein: CASSLGTSGNIQYF
J gene: TRBJ1-5; clone size: once; D gene: -; V gene: TRBV5-1; CDR3 DNA: TGCGCCAGCAGCTTGTACGGGGACCAGCCCCAGCATTTT; CDR3 protein: CASSLYGDQPQHF
J gene: TRBJ1-1; clone size: -; D gene: TRBD1; V gene: TRBV18; CDR3 DNA: TGTGCCAGCTCACCATGGAAACAGGGAGCACAGGGGACTGAAGCTTTCTTT; CDR3 protein: CASSPWKQGAQGTEAFF
J gene: TRBJ2-3; clone size: -; D gene: TRBD2; V gene: TRBV6-1; CDR3 DNA: TGTGCCAGCAGTGAGGCTAGCGGGGGGTCCACAGATACGCAGTATTTT; CDR3 protein: CASSEASGGSTDTQYF
J gene: TRBJ2-7; clone size: -; D gene: -; V gene: TRBV7-8; CDR3 DNA: TGTGCCAGCAGCTTAGAAGCCGGATCGTACGAGCAGTACTTC; CDR3 protein: CASSLEAGSYEQYF
J gene: TRBJ1-1; clone size: -; D gene: TRBD1; V gene: TRBV29-1; CDR3 DNA: TGCAGCGCCCCGGGACAGCAGAACACTGAAGCTTTCTTT; CDR3 protein: CSAPGQQNTEAFF
J gene: TRBJ2-6; clone size: -; D gene: -; V gene: TRBV6-1; CDR3 DNA: TGTGCCAGCAGTGACGGACCCTACTCTGGGGCCAACGTCCTGACTTTC; CDR3 protein: CASSDGPYSGANVLTF
J gene: TRBJ2-7; clone size: -; D gene: TRBD1; V gene: TRBV7-9; CDR3 DNA: TGTGCCAGCAGCCCCCGGGACAGGGACTACGAGCAGTACTTC; CDR3 protein: CASSPRDRDYEQYF
J gene: TRBJ1-2; clone size: few; D gene: -; V gene: TRBV29-1; CDR3 DNA: TGCAGCGTAACCGCCGAACTCGGCTATGGCTACACCTTC; CDR3 protein: CSVTAELGYGYTF